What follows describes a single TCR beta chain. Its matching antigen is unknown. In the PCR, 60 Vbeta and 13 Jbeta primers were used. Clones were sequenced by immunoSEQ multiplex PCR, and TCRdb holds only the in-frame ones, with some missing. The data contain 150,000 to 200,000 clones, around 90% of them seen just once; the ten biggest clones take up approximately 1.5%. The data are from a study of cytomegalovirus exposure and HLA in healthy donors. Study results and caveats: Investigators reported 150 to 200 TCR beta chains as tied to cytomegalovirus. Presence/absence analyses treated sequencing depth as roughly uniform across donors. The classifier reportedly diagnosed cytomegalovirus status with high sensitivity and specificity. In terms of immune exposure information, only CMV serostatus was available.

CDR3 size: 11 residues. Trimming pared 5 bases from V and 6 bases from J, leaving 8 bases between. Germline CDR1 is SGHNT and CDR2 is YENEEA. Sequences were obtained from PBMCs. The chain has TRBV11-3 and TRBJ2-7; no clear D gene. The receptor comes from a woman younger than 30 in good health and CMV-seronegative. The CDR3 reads CASSRSGEQYF. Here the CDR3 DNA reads TGTGCCAGCAGCCGGTCAGGCGAGCAGTACTTC. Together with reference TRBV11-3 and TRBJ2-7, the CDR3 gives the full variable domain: EAGVVQSPRYKIIEKKQPVAFWCNPISGHNTLYWYLQNLGQGPELLIRYENEEAVDDSQLPKDRFSAERLKGVDSTLKIQPAELGDSAVYLCASSRSGEQYFGPGTRLTVT.